This T cell receptor beta chain was observed in a study of blood T cell repertoires in COVID-19. For the study at large: Specimens from acute and convalescent COVID-19 originated in the United States, Italy and Spain. PBMCs, B-cell-depleted T cells, or T cells provided the cDNA or gDNA that made up the material.

Trimming pared 4 bases from V and 5 bases from J, leaving 9 bases between. This CDR3 spans 13 amino acids. Authors' processing steps: Amplification of reference gene primers provided the estimated nucleated cell counts. Assay: immunoSEQ multiplex PCR; the TCRdb copy retains only in-frame clones and omits some. D and trimming were read from the DNA, whereas the V and J calls and clone size are those reported in that table. The sample shows roughly 150,000 clones, over 70% of them seen only once. The sequence derives from a man at least 80 years old with acute or convalescent COVID-19. The rearrangement links TRBV23-1 to TRBJ2-1; no firm D call. TRBV23-1 has ORF status, its function being uncertain. Specimen: peripheral blood. This chain's CDR3 is CASSRGRDNEQFF. In nucleotides, the CDR3 is TGCGCCAGCAGTCGCGGCAGAGACAATGAGCAGTTCTTC.